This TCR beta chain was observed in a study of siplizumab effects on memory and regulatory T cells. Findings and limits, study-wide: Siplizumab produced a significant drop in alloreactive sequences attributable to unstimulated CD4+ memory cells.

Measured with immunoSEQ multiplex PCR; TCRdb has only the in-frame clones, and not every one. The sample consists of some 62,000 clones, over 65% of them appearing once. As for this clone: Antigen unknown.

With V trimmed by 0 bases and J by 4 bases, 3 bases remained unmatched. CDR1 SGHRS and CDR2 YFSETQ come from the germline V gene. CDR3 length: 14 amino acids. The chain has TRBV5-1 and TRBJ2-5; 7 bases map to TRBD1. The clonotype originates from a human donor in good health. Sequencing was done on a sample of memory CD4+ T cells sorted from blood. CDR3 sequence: CASSLGGGRETQYF. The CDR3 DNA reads TGCGCCAGCAGCTTGGGAGGGGGCCGAGAGACCCAGTACTTC. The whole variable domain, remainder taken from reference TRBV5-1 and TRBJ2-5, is KAGVTQTPRYLIKTRGQQVTLSCSPISGHRSVSWYQQTPGQGLQFLFEYFSETQRNKGNFPGRFSGRQFSNSRSEMNVSTLELGDSALYLCASSLGGGRETQYFGPGTRLLVL.